These 13 T cell receptor beta chains originate from one sample sequenced in a study of blood T cell repertoires in COVID-19. Clones were sequenced by immunoSEQ multiplex PCR, and TCRdb holds only the in-frame ones, with some missing. In the table there are 200,000 to 250,000 clones, roughly nine tenths of which are singletons. What was sequenced was peripheral blood. The receptor source for this set is a man between 60 and 75 years old with acute or convalescent COVID-19.

This clone was found a few times. The V call is TRBV5-1, the J call TRBJ2-3, with 9 positions matching TRBD1. This CDR3 is built from 16 residues. Germline V lookup: CDR1 SGHRS, CDR2 YFSETQ. J was trimmed by 4 bases and V by 0 bases; bases with no gene match: 6. Here the CDR3 reads CASSLEGRTGADTQYF. The DNA of the CDR3 is TGCGCCAGCAGCTTGGAAGGGAGGACAGGGGCAGATACGCAGTATTTT. Variable domain in full (rest from reference TRBV5-1 and TRBJ2-3): KAGVTQTPRYLIKTRGQQVTLSCSPISGHRSVSWYQQTPGQGLQFLFEYFSETQRNKGNFPGRFSGRQFSNSRSEMNVSTLELGDSALYLCASSLEGRTGADTQYFGPGTRLTVL.

This clone showed up just a few times. V is TRBV21-1 and J is TRBJ1-6; TRBD1 was called by the table and not checked on the DNA. TRBV21-1 is a known pseudogene. The CDR3 spans 19 residues. CDR3 region: CASSKWGDSTRSYNSPLHF. CDR3 in DNA: TGTGCCAGCAGCAAATGGGGGGACAGTACTCGGTCCTATAATTCACCCCTCCACTTT.

Only a few counts were recorded for this clone. The junction and the germline gene differ at one end; a read error may be behind it. J is TRBJ2-2 and V is TRBV7-7, with D perhaps TRBD2 (5 bases). The CDR3 covers 17 residues. Germline V gene lookup returns CDR1 SSHAT and CDR2 FNYEAQ (reference sequence). CDR3 in DNA: TGTGCTAGCAGCTTATCCCCCCAGCTGGGAGTGGCCGGGGAGCTGTTTTTT. This encodes CASSLSPQLGVAGELFF.

This clone was observed a single time. This chain links TRBV6-2 or TRBV6-3 with TRBJ2-7; TRBD2 matches at 9 bases. The V segment lost 6 bases and the J segment 3 bases; nucleotides outside the gene matches: 21. The CDR3 runs 19 residues. Germline V gene lookup returns CDR1 MNHEY and CDR2 SVGEGT. As DNA, the CDR3 is TGTGCCAGCAGCCCTCTCAGTGTGGCTAGCGGGAATGGTGGCTACGAGCAGTACTTC. Translating it yields CASSPLSVASGNGGYEQYF.

This clone was seen more than once but under ten times. The chain couples TRBV19 to TRBJ1-1, with 11 bases matching TRBD1. Germline CDR1 and CDR2: LNHDA and SQIVND (reference sequence). The CDR3 contains 16 residues. The J segment lost 6 bases and the V segment lost 0 bases, leaving 6 bases of the junction unmatched. As DNA, the CDR3 is TGTGCCAGTAGTATAGATCTCTCGGGACAGGGGGCTGAAGCTTTCTTT. Amino acids: CASSIDLSGQGAEAFF.

This clone was detected only once. V is TRBV5-4 and J is TRBJ1-2; D gene ambiguous. Between the trimmed V and J ends, which lost 6 bases and 0 bases, there was a span of 12 bases. The CDR3 extends over 14 amino acids. Germline CDR1 reads SGHNT; CDR2 reads YYREEE (reference sequence). The CDR3 DNA reads TGTGCCAGCACTTTGGCGGGTTCTAACTATGGCTACACCTTC. It translates to CASTLAGSNYGYTF.

The rearrangement joins TRBV11-2 to TRBJ2-5; TRBD1 matches 8 bases. The CDR3 runs 15 residues. From germline, CDR1 is SGHAT and CDR2 FQNNGV. The junction had 10 bases not matched to a gene; V was cut back by 5 bases and J by 5 bases. The DNA of the CDR3 is TGTGCCAGCAGCCGACGGGGGACAGGAGGGGAGACCCAGTACTTC. Amino acid sequence: CASSRRGTGGETQYF. The variable domain in full, completed from reference TRBV11-2 and TRBJ2-5, reads EAGVAQSPRYKIIEKRQSVAFWCNPISGHATLYWYQQILGQGPKLLIQFQNNGVVDDSQLPKDRFSAERLKGVDSTLKIQPAKLEDSAVYLCASSRRGTGGETQYFGPGTRLLVL.

The chain combines TRBV27 with TRBJ1-1, with 9 bases matching TRBD1. This CDR3 contains 15 residues. Trimming removed 4 bases from V and 5 bases from J; junction bases left unmatched: 8. Germline CDR1 MNHEY, CDR2 SMNVEV (reference sequence). Here the CDR3 DNA reads TGTGCCAGCAGTTCAACCACAGGGGGCATAACTGAAGCTTTCTTT. Its protein is CASSSTTGGITEAFF.

The gene calls are TRBV19 and TRBJ2-7, with 9 bases aligning to TRBD2. V lost 2 bases to trimming and J lost 2 bases; unmatched junction nucleotides: 10. This CDR3 region has 17 residues. Germline lookup yields CDR1 LNHDA and CDR2 SQIVND (reference sequence). This CDR3 reads CASSIRRTSAQPYEQYF. CDR3 nucleotides: TGTGCCAGTAGTATAAGGAGGACTAGCGCCCAACCCTACGAGCAGTACTTC.

The chain joins TRBV7-2 to TRBJ1-1; 8 bases align to TRBD1. The V gene end was trimmed by 1 base and the J gene end by 1 base; junction bases not matched to a gene: 5. The CDR3 has 16 residues. Germline-derived CDR1 and CDR2 are SGHTA and FQGNSA. CDR3 loop: CASSLEPTGENTEAFF. CDR3 coding DNA: TGTGCCAGCAGCTTAGAGCCGACAGGGGAGAACACTGAAGCTTTCTTT.

The chain combines TRBV5-5 with TRBJ2-1; 10 nucleotides line up with TRBD1. The CDR3 spans 15 residues. With 4 bases clipped from V and 2 bases from J, the junction kept 3 bases outside the gene matches. Germline-derived CDR1 and CDR2 are SGHKS and YYEKEE (reference sequence). This CDR3 reads CASSPGQGTYNEQFF. The CDR3 DNA sequence: TGTGCCAGCAGCCCGGGACAGGGGACCTACAATGAGCAGTTCTTC.

The chain is built from TRBV11-3 and TRBJ1-6, with a weak D call TRBD1 (6 bases). V was trimmed by 2 bases and J by 6 bases, leaving 8 bases between them. The CDR3 sequence is 14 residues long. The germline CDR1 and CDR2 sequences are SGHNT and YENEEA. The CDR3 protein is CASSLRQANSPLHF. CDR3 nucleotide sequence: TGTGCCAGCAGCTTAAGACAGGCTAATTCACCCCTCCACTTT.

The chain employs TRBV9 and TRBJ2-7, with D perhaps TRBD1 (6 bases). V lost 2 bases to trimming and J lost 2 bases, with 11 bases between them. The CDR3 is made up of 14 amino acids. CDR1 is SGDLS, CDR2 YYNGEE, per germline. The CDR3 bases are TGTGCCAGCAGCGTCTCACAGGGCCCCTACGAGCAGTACTTC. Translated, it gives CASSVSQGPYEQYF.